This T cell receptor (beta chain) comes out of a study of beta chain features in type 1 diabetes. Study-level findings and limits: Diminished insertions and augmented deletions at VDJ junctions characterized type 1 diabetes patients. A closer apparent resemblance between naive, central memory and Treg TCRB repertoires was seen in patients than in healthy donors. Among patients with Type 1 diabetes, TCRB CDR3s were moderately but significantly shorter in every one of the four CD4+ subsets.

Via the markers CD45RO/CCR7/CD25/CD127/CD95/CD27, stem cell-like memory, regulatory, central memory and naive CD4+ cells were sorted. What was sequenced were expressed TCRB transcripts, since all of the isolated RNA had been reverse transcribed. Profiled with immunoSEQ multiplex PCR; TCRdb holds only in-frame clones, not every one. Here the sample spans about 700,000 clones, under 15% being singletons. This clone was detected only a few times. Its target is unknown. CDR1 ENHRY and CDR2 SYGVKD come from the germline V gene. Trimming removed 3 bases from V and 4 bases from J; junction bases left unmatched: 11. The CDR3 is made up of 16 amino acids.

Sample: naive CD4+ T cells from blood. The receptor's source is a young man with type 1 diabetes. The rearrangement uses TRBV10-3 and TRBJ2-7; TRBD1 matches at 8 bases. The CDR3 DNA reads TGTGCCATCAGTGATTCGTTCGTGACAGGGGCGTACGAGCAGTACTTC. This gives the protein CAISDSFVTGAYEQYF.